What follows are 32 T cell receptor beta chains derived from one specimen sequenced in a study of blood T cell repertoires in COVID-19. This table comes from immunoSEQ multiplex PCR, and its TCRdb copy is limited to in-frame clones, with some not included. Of approximately 260,000 clones listed, 80% to 90% are singletons. Sequenced material: PBMCs or T cells enriched from blood (not recorded which). These receptors were collected from a woman in her forties or fifties who had been exposed to COVID-19.

The CDR3 nucleotides are TGTGCCAGCTCCTCAGAAAGCTCCTACGAGCAGTACTTC. Encoded protein: CASSSESSYEQYF. This chain links TRBV18 with TRBJ2-7, with D unclear. The CDR3 runs 13 residues. Per germline, CDR1 KGHSH and CDR2 LQKENI. The V gene lost 6 bases and the J gene lost 0 bases, with 9 bases spanning the gap.

The chain links TRBV23-1 to TRBJ1-5, with TRBD1 matching 7 bases. TRBV23-1 is filed as an ORF, its function uncertain. V shed 3 bases and J 1 base; nucleotides not matched to a gene: 12. This CDR3 comprises 18 residues. CDR3 residues: CASSHTGAAIRSNQPQHF. CDR3 nucleotides: TGCGCCAGCAGTCATACAGGGGCTGCTATCCGGAGCAATCAGCCCCAGCATTTT.

This clone has just one count. V is TRBV10-2 and J is TRBJ1-6; D unclear. This CDR3 contains 12 residues. Trimming shortened V by 2 bases and J by 7 bases, and 3 bases separated the two germline ends. From germline, CDR1 is WSHSY and CDR2 SAAADI. This CDR3 reads CASSEGNSPLHF. The CDR3, as DNA: TGCGCCAGCAGTGAGGGCAATTCACCCCTCCACTTT.

The chain has TRBV9 and TRBJ2-6, with 7 bases fitting TRBD1. With 4 bases clipped from V and 2 bases from J, the junction kept 3 bases outside the gene matches. The CDR3 runs 15 residues. Germline CDR1 reads SGDLS; CDR2 reads YYNGEE. The DNA for the CDR3 is TGTGCCAGCAGCCGACAGGGCCCTGGGGCCAACGTCCTGACTTTC. As protein: CASSRQGPGANVLTF.

The DNA for the CDR3 is TGCGCCAGCAGCGCTCTAACTGGAGATACGCAGTATTTT. Encoded protein: CASSALTGDTQYF. The chain joins TRBV5-1 to TRBJ2-3; unclear D gene. V was cut by 4 bases and J by 5 bases, with 11 bases left in between. The CDR3 has 13 residues. Germline values: CDR1 SGHRS, CDR2 YFSETQ.

This clone turned up a few times. The chain links TRBV24-1 to TRBJ1-1; D is uncertain. The CDR3 extends over 11 amino acids. Germline assignment: CDR1 KGHDR and CDR2 SFDVKD. Trimming shortened V by 9 bases and J by 11 bases, and 15 bases separated the two germline ends. The CDR3 DNA sequence: TGTGCCACCTCTTCGGGGAACGAGGCTTTCTTT. The encoded protein is CATSSGNEAFF.

V and J are TRBV2 and TRBJ1-5; weak D call: TRBD1 (5 bases). The CDR3 runs to 15 residues. V shed 2 bases and J shed 1 base, with 9 bases lying between them. Germline CDR1 SNHLY, CDR2 FYNNEI. The CDR3 region is CASSETGGSNQPQHF. The CDR3, as DNA: TGTGCCAGCAGTGAAACGGGGGGGAGCAATCAGCCCCAGCATTTT. Full variable domain (rest looked up from reference TRBV2 and TRBJ1-5): EPEVTQTPSHQVTQMGQEVILRCVPISNHLYFYWYRQILGQKVEFLVSFYNNEISEKSEIFDDQFSVERPDGSNFTLKIRSTKLEDSAMYFCASSETGGSNQPQHFGDGTRLSIL.

The chain links TRBV7-9 to TRBJ2-1; tentative D call: TRBD2 (7 bases). Per the germline V gene, CDR1 is SEHNR and CDR2 is FQNEAQ (reference sequence). With 6 bases removed from V and 10 bases from J, the gap between germline ends came to 22 bases. The CDR3 contains 15 residues. The CDR3 DNA is TGTGCCAGCAGTTCCCGAGGGGGGGCGGAATCGGAGCAGTTCTTC. It translates to CASSSRGGAESEQFF.

The V gene is TRBV29-1, the J gene TRBJ1-2; perhaps TRBD1 as D (5 bases). The CDR3 extends over 11 amino acids. Germline CDR1 is SQVTM and CDR2 is ANQGSEA. The CDR3 is CTTSAGDGYTF. The CDR3 nucleotides read TGCACTACATCGGCGGGGGATGGCTACACCTTC.

This sequence joins TRBV7-9 and TRBJ1-1, with D unclear. Germline V gives CDR1 SEHNR, CDR2 FQNEAQ (reference sequence). Trimming stripped 5 bases from V and 3 bases from J, with 13 bases between. The CDR3 length is 14 residues. The CDR3 nucleotides are TGTGCCAGCAGCCCCCGGGGTGCGGACACTGAAGCTTTCTTT. The encoded protein is CASSPRGADTEAFF.

The chain combines TRBV28 with TRBJ1-1; 9 bases line up with TRBD1. CDR3 size: 16 residues. The V and J ends lost 2 bases and 0 bases, in that order; junction bases with no gene match: 4. Germline V gene lookup returns CDR1 MDHEN and CDR2 SYDVKM. The CDR3 region is CASSLMDRGLNTEAFF. DNA of the CDR3: TGTGCCAGCAGTTTAATGGACAGGGGACTGAACACTGAAGCTTTCTTT. The full variable domain, in which reference TRBV28 and TRBJ1-1 provide the parts outside the CDR3, is DVKVTQSSRYLVKRTGEKVFLECVQDMDHENMFWYRQDPGLGLRLIYFSYDVKMKEKGDIPEGYSVSREKKERFSLILESASTNQTSMYLCASSLMDRGLNTEAFFGQGTRLTVV.

The V call is TRBV3-1 (or the pseudogene TRBV3-2), the J call TRBJ1-1, with D perhaps matching TRBD1 (6 bases). The V end was cut by 4 bases, the J end by 2 bases, with 17 bases between. Germline assignment: CDR1 LGHDT and CDR2 YNNKEL (reference sequence). CDR3 size: 16 residues. The CDR3 region is CASSLRDTHFNTEAFF. DNA for the CDR3: TGTGCCAGCAGCCTCCGGGACACCCATTTTAACACTGAAGCTTTCTTT.

The gene calls are TRBV6-5 and TRBJ1-2, with 8 bases identical to TRBD1. CDR3 length equals 14 residues. The V and J ends lost 5 bases and 4 bases, in that order; junction bases with no gene match: 6. The V gene's germline CDR1 is MNHEY and CDR2 SVGAGI. CDR3 protein: CASSIRTGTYGYTF. CDR3 nucleotide sequence: TGTGCCAGCAGTATCCGGACAGGGACCTATGGCTACACCTTC.

J is TRBJ2-1 and V is TRBV5-4; TRBD1 agrees at 8 bases. Trimming at V came to 4 bases and at J to 10 bases, leaving 13 bases not matched to a gene. The CDR3 runs 15 residues. The V gene's germline CDR1 is SGHNT and CDR2 YYREEE (reference sequence). The CDR3 reads CASSPSGEGDREQFF. The DNA for the CDR3 is TGTGCCAGCAGCCCTTCAGGGGAAGGGGACAGGGAGCAGTTCTTC.

The chain combines TRBV28 with TRBJ2-5; D is perhaps TRBD1 (5 bases). Germline loops: CDR1 MDHEN, CDR2 SYDVKM. There are 15 residues in the CDR3. V dropped 6 bases and J dropped 1 base, with 15 bases sitting between them. The CDR3 reads CASSPGWGSQETQYF. Here the CDR3 DNA reads TGTGCCAGCAGCCCCGGGTGGGGCAGCCAAGAGACCCAGTACTTC.

V gene TRBV6-5 combines with J gene TRBJ2-2; tentative D call: TRBD2 (6 bases). The germline V gene has CDR1 MNHEY and CDR2 SVGAGI. The CDR3 extends over 16 amino acids. The ends were cut back, 0 bases at V and 4 bases at J, with 12 bases in the middle. The CDR3 sequence is CASSYSLAGFTGELFF. The CDR3 DNA sequence: TGTGCCAGCAGTTACTCTTTGGCGGGGTTCACCGGGGAGCTGTTTTTT.

J is TRBJ1-2 and V is TRBV21-1. TRBV21-1 is recorded as a pseudogene. This CDR3 has 14 amino acids. In DNA, the CDR3 is TGTGCCTGCGGACGGGGAGTTGTGCTCTATGGCTACACCTTC. Its protein product is CACGRGVVLYGYTF.

The J gene is TRBJ2-5, the V gene TRBV28; 11 nucleotides match TRBD2. CDR3 length equals 15 residues. Per the germline V gene, CDR1 is MDHEN and CDR2 is SYDVKM. V shed 5 bases, J shed 5 bases, and the junction held 7 bases outside the gene matches. The CDR3 DNA reads TGTGCCAGCAGTCTTAGCGGGGGGGCCACGGAGACCCAGTACTTC. Protein sequence: CASSLSGGATETQYF.

The V and J genes are TRBV7-3 and TRBJ1-1; no clear D gene. Per germline, CDR1 SGHTA and CDR2 FQGTGA. The CDR3 is 13 residues long. Trimming removed 0 bases from V and 1 base from J, with 3 bases in between. In DNA form, the CDR3 reads TGTGCCAGCAGCTTAACCAGGAACACTGAAGCTTTCTTT. Amino acid sequence: CASSLTRNTEAFF.

The chain links TRBV5-6 to TRBJ1-2; D gene uncertain. CDR1 is SGHDT and CDR2 is YYEEEE in the germline V gene. Trimming shortened V by 3 bases and J by 8 bases, and 17 bases separated the two germline ends. CDR3 length equals 14 residues. As DNA, the CDR3 is TGTGCCAGCAGCTCGTACTATTCATTAACAGGCTACACCTTC. Translating it yields CASSSYYSLTGYTF.

J is TRBJ1-1 and V is TRBV14; TRBD1 might be the D (5 bases). V shed 4 bases and J shed 1 base, with 16 bases lying between them. The germline gives CDR1 SGHDN, CDR2 FVKESK. The CDR3 contains 16 residues. CDR3 protein: CASSRSGGRTNTEAFF. CDR3 in DNA: TGTGCCAGCAGCCGCTCGGGGGGGAGGACGAACACTGAAGCTTTCTTT.

The chain is built from TRBV24-1 and TRBJ2-5, with D unclear. Germline CDR1 KGHDR, CDR2 SFDVKD. The CDR3 consists of 14 residues. V was shortened by 4 bases and J by 4 bases, with 12 bases between the two germline ends. DNA of the CDR3: TGTGCCACCAGTGACTCCGGTCTTTCAGAGACCCAGTACTTC. Translation: CATSDSGLSETQYF.

A few counts support this clone. V is TRBV19 and J is TRBJ1-6; no firm D call. CDR3 length equals 14 residues. CDR1 and CDR2 from the germline V gene are LNHDA and SQIVND (reference sequence). The V end lost 3 bases, the J end lost 6 bases, and 9 bases lay between the germline ends. The CDR3 sequence: CASSMLVSNSPLHF. The CDR3 DNA sequence: TGTGCCAGTAGTATGCTCGTCAGTAATTCACCCCTCCACTTT.

This chain links TRBV28 with TRBJ1-1, with D possibly being TRBD1 (6 bases). V lost 6 bases to trimming and J lost 7 bases, with 12 bases between them. The germline gives CDR1 MDHEN, CDR2 SYDVKM. CDR3 length equals 12 residues. The CDR3 loop is CASRRTGLEAFF. The CDR3 region has the DNA TGTGCCAGCAGGAGAACAGGGCTTGAAGCTTTCTTT.

This rearrangement joins TRBV18 to TRBJ2-7; perhaps TRBD1 as D (6 bases). Looked up from germline, CDR1 is KGHSH and CDR2 is LQKENI. The CDR3 length is 15 residues. The V end lost 3 bases, the J end lost 2 bases, and 14 bases lay between the germline ends. CDR3 coding DNA: TGTGCCAGCTCACCCCAGGACAGAGCAACCTACGAGCAGTACTTC. It encodes CASSPQDRATYEQYF.

This clone was observed a few times. V gene TRBV18 combines with J gene TRBJ2-5, with TRBD1 matching 9 bases. The CDR3 extends over 15 amino acids. CDR1 is KGHSH and CDR2 is LQKENI in the germline V gene. V lost 2 bases, J lost 5 bases, and 6 bases stayed unmatched. The CDR3 DNA is TGTGCCAGCTCACCATGGGACAGGGCCGGGGAGACCCAGTACTTC. This gives the protein CASSPWDRAGETQYF.

The chain uses TRBV5-1 and TRBJ1-5; the match to TRBD1 covers 8 bases. Germline V CDR1 and CDR2: SGHRS, YFSETQ. The CDR3 is 13 residues long. V lost 1 base and J lost 6; bases outside the gene matches: 0. This CDR3 reads CASSLTGGQPQHF. The CDR3 DNA is TGCGCCAGCAGCTTGACAGGGGGTCAGCCCCAGCATTTT.

V is TRBV10-2 and J is TRBJ1-2; D gene unclear. The germline gives CDR1 WSHSY, CDR2 SAAADI. V was shortened by 0 bases and J by 5 bases, with 13 bases between the two germline ends. The length of the CDR3 is 15 residues. The CDR3 is CASSESTGVKYGYTF. Here the CDR3 DNA reads TGCGCCAGCAGTGAGTCGACGGGAGTTAAGTATGGCTACACCTTC.

This clone was found a few times. V is TRBV6-1 and J is TRBJ1-2; the D is unclear. This CDR3 is 14 amino acids long. V shed 1 base and J shed 4 bases, with 10 bases lying between them. Looked up from germline, CDR1 is MNHNS and CDR2 is SASEGT. CDR3 sequence: CASSEGERAYGYTF. CDR3 sequence (DNA): TGTGCCAGCAGTGAAGGAGAACGCGCCTATGGCTACACCTTC.

J is TRBJ1-1 and V is TRBV14; D unresolved. Trimming pared 4 bases from V and 6 bases from J, leaving 15 bases between. Per germline, CDR1 SGHDN and CDR2 FVKESK. This CDR3 comprises 14 residues. The CDR3 DNA reads TGTGCCAGCAGCCCGGGAATTTTTGGGGCTGAAGCTTTCTTT. It is translated as CASSPGIFGAEAFF.

The chain combines TRBV15 with TRBJ1-1; D ambiguous. Trimming removed 0 bases at V and 8 bases at J, with 7 bases between. The CDR3 has 12 residues. Germline V lookup: CDR1 LNHNV, CDR2 YYDKDF (reference sequence). CDR3: CATSRDEGEAFF. CDR3 coding DNA: TGTGCCACCAGCAGAGATGAGGGCGAAGCTTTCTTT.

This chain links TRBV7-9 with TRBJ2-2; D is possibly TRBD1 (5 bases). The CDR3 consists of 15 residues. Trimming shortened V by 4 bases and J by 1 base, and 10 bases separated the two germline ends. CDR1 is SEHNR, CDR2 FQNEAQ, per germline (reference sequence). CDR3 loop: CASSWGQRNTGELFF. The DNA of the CDR3 is TGTGCCAGCAGCTGGGGCCAGAGGAACACCGGGGAGCTGTTTTTT. Full variable domain (missing parts from reference TRBV7-9 and TRBJ2-2): DTGVSQNPRHKITKRGQNVTFRCDPISEHNRLYWYRQTLGQGPEFLTYFQNEAQLEKSRLLSDRFSAERPKGSFSTLEIQRTEQGDSAMYLCASSWGQRNTGELFFGEGSRLTVL.